The 31 T cell receptor beta chains presented below share a single source sample, sequenced in a study of T-cell reconstitution after alpha-beta-depleted transplantation in children. Preparation of the TCRbeta library was carried out with unique molecular identifiers. TCRdb ran MiXCR on the PCR reads and lists one entry per CDR3 protein. Of about 200,000 distinct CDR3 sequences listed, about 8.7% were seen once; the top ten hold 35%. The sequencing used PBMCs, mostly from graft donor cells, collected 360 days after TCRalphabeta/CD19-depleted stem cell transplant. The receptors originated from a male patient between 2 and 15 years old who had a stem cell transplant for acute myeloid leukemia, so the T cells may come from the graft donor.

This clonotype was found many times. This chain links TRBV5-1 with TRBJ2-7; no clear D. This CDR3 region has 14 residues. Germline CDR1 reads SGHRS; CDR2 reads YFSETQ. Trimming took 3 bases from V and 6 from J, leaving 16 bases between them. The CDR3 sequence is CASSSSAHNGEQYF. CDR3 DNA sequence: TGCGCCAGCAGCTCTTCGGCACACAACGGCGAGCAGTACTTC.

This chain uses TRBV30 with TRBJ2-5; 9 bases are a match to TRBD1. Trimming at V came to 2 bases and at J to 1 base, leaving 5 bases not matched to a gene. CDR3 length equals 15 residues. Germline lookup yields CDR1 GTSNPN and CDR2 SVGIG (reference sequence). The CDR3 bases are TGTGCCTGGAGTACCCCGGGACAGGGCCAAGAGACCCAGTACTTC. It is translated as CAWSTPGQGQETQYF.

This clonotype was observed a handful of times. The CDR3 sequence is CSVVGVAEQFF. In DNA form, the CDR3 reads TGCAGCGTTGTCGGGGTGGCTGAGCAGTTCTTC. The rearrangement links TRBV29-1 to TRBJ2-1; D is perhaps TRBD2 (5 bases). Germline V gives CDR1 SQVTM, CDR2 ANQGSEA. The CDR3 runs to 11 residues. Trimming took off 4 bases at V and 9 bases at J, with 10 bases between the two ends.

The V call is TRBV7-2, the J call TRBJ2-5; possibly TRBD2 for D (5 bases). Deletions cut 1 base from V and 5 bases from J, with 11 bases between. The V gene's germline CDR1 is SGHTA and CDR2 FQGNSA. CDR3 length: 14 residues. CDR3 nucleotide sequence: TGTGCCAGCAGCTTAGACCTAGGCGGGGAGACCCAGTACTTC. It translates to CASSLDLGGETQYF.

Ten or more counts support this clonotype. The chain links TRBV5-6 to TRBJ2-1; TRBD2 matches 14 bases. Trimming at V came to 3 bases and at J to 4 bases, leaving 3 bases not matched to a gene. The CDR3 consists of 16 residues. The V gene's germline CDR1 is SGHDT and CDR2 YYEEEE. This CDR3 is CASSSGTSGGYNEQFF. CDR3 nucleotides: TGTGCCAGCAGCTCCGGGACTAGCGGGGGATACAATGAGCAGTTCTTC. Combining the CDR3 with reference TRBV5-6 and TRBJ2-1 gives the whole variable domain DAGVTQSPTHLIKTRGQQVTLRCSPKSGHDTVSWYQQALGQGPQFIFQYYEEEERQRGNFPDRFSGHQFPNYSSELNVNALLLGDSALYLCASSSGTSGGYNEQFFGPGTRLTVL.

At least ten counts were recorded for this clonotype. The limits of the CDR3 on the DNA are not certain, so only TCRdb's listed CDR3 is given. The chain combines TRBV5-1 with TRBJ1-4; the table's D call, TRBD1, was not checked against the DNA. The CDR3 totals 15 residues, both ends included. Germline CDR1 SGHRS, CDR2 YFSETQ. CDR3 sequence reads: CASSYSTVLREKLFF.

The rearrangement joins TRBV12-3 or TRBV12-4 to TRBJ2-1; weak D call: TRBD1 (6 bases). This CDR3 comprises 13 residues. The V and J ends lost 2 bases and 15 bases respectively, with 17 bases between them. The CDR3 loop reads CASSLRQAEDAFF. In nucleotides, the CDR3 is TGTGCCAGCAGTTTAAGACAGGCGGAAGACGCGTTCTTC.

The chain employs TRBV4-1 and TRBJ2-7, with D maybe TRBD2 (6 bases). The V gene's germline CDR1 is MGHRA and CDR2 YSYEKL. V lost 1 base to trimming and J lost 3 bases, with 13 bases between them. The CDR3 has 15 amino acids. CDR3 DNA: TGCGCCAGCAGCCAAGTTACGGGAGAAGGCTACGAGCAGTACTTC. Translating it yields CASSQVTGEGYEQYF.

The chain links TRBV4-2 to TRBJ2-2; D is possibly TRBD2 (5 bases). V lost 2 bases and J lost 0, with 16 bases in between. CDR3 length equals 18 residues. Germline assignment: CDR1 LGHNA and CDR2 YNFKEQ. CDR3 in amino acids: CASSQLDSSETNTGELFF. The CDR3 nucleotides are TGTGCCAGCAGCCAATTGGACTCCTCGGAAACGAACACCGGGGAGCTGTTTTTT.

This chain joins TRBV15 and TRBJ1-1; 8 bases are shared with TRBD1. This CDR3 has 11 residues. Trimming at V came to 8 bases and at J to 4 bases, leaving 0 bases not matched to a gene. Germline CDR1 is LNHNV and CDR2 is YYDKDF (reference sequence). CDR3 in amino acids: CATGTGTEAFF. As DNA, the CDR3 is TGTGCCACCGGGACAGGCACTGAAGCTTTCTTT.

This clonotype was counted ten times or more. Here the CDR3 DNA reads TGTGCCAGCAGATTCACCGGGACGGTGAACACTGAAGCTTTCTTT. It translates to CASRFTGTVNTEAFF. The V gene is TRBV12-3 or TRBV12-4, the J gene TRBJ1-1, with D perhaps matching TRBD1 (5 bases). There are 15 residues in the CDR3. V was pared by 6 bases and J by 0 bases, with 14 bases between.

There are many counts of this clonotype. The J gene is TRBJ2-5, the V gene TRBV27; TRBD1 is a possible D gene (6 bases). Trimming removed 5 bases from V and 5 bases from J, with 12 bases in between. The V gene's germline CDR1 is MNHEY and CDR2 SMNVEV (reference sequence). The CDR3 is made up of 13 amino acids. The CDR3 coding sequence is TGTGCCAGCAGTCCCCGGCAGGGGGAGACCCAGTACTTC. Protein: CASSPRQGETQYF.

This sequence joins TRBV5-1 and TRBJ1-1, with D perhaps TRBD1 (6 bases). The germline V gene encodes CDR1 SGHRS and CDR2 YFSETQ. The CDR3 is made up of 15 amino acids. V was shortened by 2 bases and J by 1 base, with 12 bases between the two germline ends. The CDR3 DNA is TGCGCCAGCAGCTTTTCGGGGGCCCCGAACACTGAAGCTTTCTTT. Translation: CASSFSGAPNTEAFF.

This clonotype has only a few counts. This chain links TRBV3-1 with TRBJ2-1, with 8 bases identical to TRBD2. The CDR3 spans 15 residues. V dropped 4 bases and J dropped 3; count of bases not matched to a gene: 5. In germline, CDR1 is LGHDT, CDR2 YNNKEL (reference sequence). The CDR3 sequence: CASSRRRGVYNEQFF. The CDR3 nucleotides read TGTGCCAGCAGCCGGAGGCGGGGGGTCTACAATGAGCAGTTCTTC.

This clonotype was seen at least ten times. The chain employs TRBV7-9 and TRBJ1-1; possibly TRBD1 for D (6 bases). The ends were cut back, 4 bases at V and 1 base at J, with 10 bases in the middle. The germline V gene encodes CDR1 SEHNR and CDR2 FQNEAQ (reference sequence). The CDR3 loop spans 14 amino acids. The DNA of the CDR3 is TGTGCCAGCAGCTCTCGGACAGAGAACACTGAAGCTTTCTTT. It is translated as CASSSRTENTEAFF.

This chain links TRBV12-3 or TRBV12-4 with TRBJ2-1; TRBD2 might be the D (5 bases). V was trimmed by 4 bases and J by 8 bases, leaving 12 bases between them. The CDR3 has 13 residues. The CDR3 DNA sequence: TGTGCCAGCAGTTCCGAGCGGCTCGATGAGCAGTTCTTC. Protein: CASSSERLDEQFF.

This sequence joins TRBV3-1 and TRBJ2-3; possible D gene TRBD2, 6 bases. The V end lost 3 bases, the J end lost 6 bases, and 13 bases lay between the germline ends. This CDR3 region has 14 residues. Germline V gene lookup returns CDR1 LGHDT and CDR2 YNNKEL (reference sequence). CDR3 amino acids: CASSQDYALDTQYF. The CDR3 DNA reads TGTGCCAGCAGCCAGGACTACGCTCTTGATACGCAGTATTTT.

This clonotype was counted ten times or more. The chain combines TRBV20-1 with TRBJ2-2, with 9 bases fitting TRBD1. CDR3 length: 17 amino acids. From germline, CDR1 is DFQATT and CDR2 SNEGSKA (reference sequence). Trimming cost V 0 bases and J 5 bases; bases outside gene matches: 10. This chain's CDR3 is CSARDTSGTGLTGELFF. The CDR3 bases are TGCAGTGCTAGAGATACCTCCGGGACAGGGCTGACCGGGGAGCTGTTTTTT.

This clonotype was recorded at least ten times. The rearrangement joins TRBV12-3 or TRBV12-4 to TRBJ2-2, with D possibly matching TRBD1 (6 bases). The V end was cut by 2 bases, the J end by 2 bases, with 18 bases between. This CDR3 contains 18 residues. The CDR3: CASSLRLWAGANTGELFF. CDR3 in DNA: TGTGCCAGCAGTTTAAGGTTGTGGGCAGGGGCCAACACCGGGGAGCTGTTTTTT.

This clonotype was detected a few times. The rearrangement uses TRBV6-1 and TRBJ2-1; D is perhaps TRBD1 or TRBD2 (5 bases each). The V end was cut by 5 bases, the J end by 5 bases, with 13 bases between. CDR3 length equals 14 residues. The germline V gene has CDR1 MNHNS and CDR2 SASEGT. The DNA of the CDR3 is TGTGCCAGCAGTAGCCGGGACCCCCACAATGAGCAGTTCTTC. Its protein is CASSSRDPHNEQFF.

This clonotype was seen a few times. The V call is TRBV15, the J call TRBJ2-1, with 8 bases that match TRBD2. The CDR3 length is 16 residues. V shed 0 bases, J shed 7 bases, and the junction held 8 bases outside the gene matches. Germline V gene sequence: CDR1 LNHNV, CDR2 YYDKDF (reference sequence). CDR3 coding DNA: TGTGCCACCAGCAGAGATATCGGGGGGGGCCAGAATGAGCAGTTCTTC. Protein sequence: CATSRDIGGGQNEQFF.

This clonotype was found many times. CDR3 sequence reads: CSAVSAADTEAFF. The CDR3 DNA is TGCAGCGCCGTCAGTGCTGCCGACACTGAAGCTTTCTTT. The chain has TRBV29-1 and TRBJ1-1; no clear D. Germline lookup yields CDR1 SQVTM and CDR2 ANQGSEA. Trimming pared 7 bases from V and 3 bases from J, leaving 15 bases between. This CDR3 comprises 13 residues.

This clonotype occurred many times. This rearrangement joins TRBV11-3 to TRBJ2-5; D remains ambiguous. Germline V gene sequence: CDR1 SGHNT, CDR2 YENEEA. V lost 1 base and J 5 bases, leaving 11 bases between the germline ends. The CDR3 runs to 14 residues. The CDR3 loop is CASSLAGVGETQYF. The CDR3 bases are TGTGCCAGCAGCTTAGCCGGCGTGGGTGAGACCCAGTACTTC.

This clonotype was found a few times. An end of the junction does not agree with germline; a read error may underlie this. This chain links TRBV7-8 with TRBJ2-4; tentatively, D is TRBD1 (6 bases). CDR3 size: 13 residues. CDR1 is SGHVS and CDR2 is FQNEAQ in the germline V gene. The CDR3 DNA is TGTGCCAGCAGCCTAGCTACCCGGGACATGATTCGCTTC. Translating gives CASSLATRDMIRF. Full variable domain (remainder filled in from reference TRBV7-8 and TRBJ2-4): GAGVSQSPRYKVAKRGQDVALRCDPISGHVSLFWYQQALGQGPEFLTYFQNEAQLDKSGLPSDRFFAERPEGSVSTLKIQRTQQEDSAVYLCASSLATRDMIRFGAGTRLSVL.

This clonotype was observed at least ten times. The CDR3 nucleotides are TGTGCCAGCAGTTTCGGGGAGGCAGCCAAAAACATTCAGTACTTC. Translation: CASSFGEAAKNIQYF. The chain is built from TRBV12-3 or TRBV12-4 and TRBJ2-4; D is possibly TRBD2 (6 bases). The CDR3 length is 15 residues. V was pared by 3 bases and J by 0 bases, with 9 bases between.

At least ten counts were recorded for this clonotype. The genes are TRBV3-1 and TRBJ2-5; 7 bases are a match to TRBD2. Germline loops: CDR1 LGHDT, CDR2 YNNKEL (reference sequence). V lost 0 bases and J lost 8; bases outside the gene matches: 6. The CDR3 sequence is 14 residues long. The CDR3 region is CASSQDASGATQYF. For the CDR3, the DNA is TGTGCCAGCAGCCAAGATGCTAGCGGAGCCACCCAGTACTTC.

This clonotype has a count of ten or more. The rearrangement uses TRBV20-1 and TRBJ2-4; D may be TRBD2 (5 bases). CDR1 and CDR2 (germline): DFQATT, SNEGSKA (reference sequence). CDR3 length: 15 residues. Trimming stripped 0 bases from V and 0 bases from J, with 9 bases between. The CDR3 here is CSAREWTLAKNIQYF. In DNA form, the CDR3 reads TGCAGTGCTAGAGAGTGGACTCTAGCCAAAAACATTCAGTACTTC.

This clonotype has a count of ten or more. The rearrangement links TRBV12-3 or TRBV12-4 to TRBJ2-2, with D perhaps assigned TRBD1 or TRBD2 (5 bases each). CDR3 length: 14 amino acids. V lost 3 bases, J lost 6 bases, and 11 bases lay in between. CDR3 sequence reads: CASSFVWGSGELFF. Here the CDR3 DNA reads TGTGCCAGCAGTTTTGTCTGGGGGTCCGGGGAGCTGTTTTTT.

This clonotype was found a few times. The rearrangement uses TRBV12-3 or TRBV12-4 and TRBJ1-2; D unresolved. V was shortened by 4 bases and J by 0 bases, with 3 bases between the two germline ends. This CDR3 is 12 amino acids long. This chain's CDR3 is CASSSTNYGYTF. In DNA, the CDR3 is TGTGCCAGCAGTTCCACTAACTATGGCTACACCTTC.

This clonotype came up many times. V usage is TRBV29-1 and J usage is TRBJ2-7; D unresolved. Germline lookup yields CDR1 SQVTM and CDR2 ANQGSEA. This CDR3 has 13 amino acids. Trimming left V 0 bases short and J 6 bases short, with 12 bases between. The CDR3 DNA follows: TGCAGCGTTGAAGATAGGTCTAGTAGCGAGCAGTACTTC. Protein: CSVEDRSSSEQYF.

This clonotype has just a few counts. J is TRBJ2-5 and V is TRBV12-3 or TRBV12-4; D gene unclear. V was shortened by 6 bases and J by 0 bases, with 11 bases between the two germline ends. There are 14 residues in the CDR3. The CDR3 DNA is TGTGCCAGCAGACCAGATAGCTACCAAGAGACCCAGTACTTC. It specifies CASRPDSYQETQYF.